Presented here are 25 T cell receptor beta chains from one specimen sequenced in a study of blood T cell repertoires in COVID-19. The protocol was immunoSEQ multiplex PCR, while the TCRdb copy is restricted to in-frame clones and leaves out a portion. The table lists 100,000 to 150,000 clones, 90% of them singletons. What was sequenced was peripheral blood. These TCRs come from a man aged 55 to 70 with COVID-19, enrolled during active disease.

Here the CDR3 reads CASSVGTGSYEQFF. The CDR3 DNA reads TGTGCCAGCAGCGTCGGGACAGGGAGCTATGAGCAGTTCTTC. The V call is TRBV9, the J call TRBJ2-1; 9 positions match TRBD1. The germline V gene encodes CDR1 SGDLS and CDR2 YYNGEE. The CDR3 contains 14 residues. After removal of 2 bases from V and 8 bases from J, the junction contained 5 bases not matched to a gene.

The chain combines TRBV4-2 with TRBJ2-1; 7 bases are shared with TRBD2. CDR3 length: 14 residues. V lost 6 bases, J lost 4 bases, and 6 bases stayed unmatched. The germline V gene has CDR1 LGHNA and CDR2 YNFKEQ. Here the CDR3 reads CASSGRESYNEQFF. The CDR3 region has the DNA TGTGCCAGCAGTGGGCGGGAGTCGTACAATGAGCAGTTCTTC.

This chain uses TRBV5-1 with TRBJ2-1; 9 bases match TRBD1. V lost 2 bases and J lost 8; bases outside the gene matches: 5. CDR3 length: 14 residues. Germline CDR1 and CDR2: SGHRS and YFSETQ. The CDR3 nucleotides are TGCGCCAGCAGCTTTAGGACAGGGGACCATGAGCAGTTCTTC. Translated, it gives CASSFRTGDHEQFF. Supplemented by reference TRBV5-1 and TRBJ2-1, the full variable domain reads KAGVTQTPRYLIKTRGQQVTLSCSPISGHRSVSWYQQTPGQGLQFLFEYFSETQRNKGNFPGRFSGRQFSNSRSEMNVSTLELGDSALYLCASSFRTGDHEQFFGPGTRLTVL.

In this sample, this clone turned up once. This sequence joins TRBV10-3 and TRBJ2-2, with a tentative D call TRBD2 (5 bases). This CDR3 spans 15 amino acids. Per the germline V gene, CDR1 is ENHRY and CDR2 is SYGVKD. Trimming took 2 bases from V and 2 from J, leaving 9 bases between them. The CDR3 DNA sequence: TGTGCCATCAGTGAGGGGCTAGCAAACACCGGGGAGCTGTTTTTT. Translated: CAISEGLANTGELFF.

This rearrangement joins TRBV7-9 to TRBJ1-4; 11 bases are shared with TRBD1. Germline V gives CDR1 SEHNR, CDR2 FQNEAQ (reference sequence). Losses at the gene ends were 1 base for V and 5 bases for J; bases not matched to a gene: 3. The CDR3 contains 16 residues. CDR3 in DNA: TGTGCCAGCAGCTTAGTAGGGACAGGGGGAAATGAAAAACTGTTTTTT. Protein sequence: CASSLVGTGGNEKLFF.

In the case of this clone: The identical CDR3 is also encoded by other nucleotide sequences in the sample. The chain recombines TRBV9 with TRBJ2-7; no clear D gene. This CDR3 has 14 residues. Germline lookup yields CDR1 SGDLS and CDR2 YYNGEE. V lost 0 bases, J lost 0 bases, and 7 bases lay in between. In DNA, the CDR3 is TGTGCCAGCAGCGTAGGTGTTAGCTCCTACGAGCAGTACTTC. It translates to CASSVGVSSYEQYF.

The chain joins TRBV2 to TRBJ2-7; 7 bases match TRBD1. J gave up 2 bases and V 8 bases, and 6 bases lay outside the gene matches. CDR1 is SNHLY, CDR2 FYNNEI, per germline. This CDR3 has 13 residues. CDR3 sequence reads: CASRDSRAYEQYF. The DNA for the CDR3 is TGTGCCAGCCGGGACAGTCGAGCCTACGAGCAGTACTTC.

CDR3 amino acids: CAWSTTGHGYTF. The CDR3 DNA sequence: TGTGCCTGGAGTACGACAGGACATGGCTACACCTTC. The chain carries TRBV30 and TRBJ1-2; the D gene is possibly TRBD1 (6 bases). V was pared by 2 bases and J by 6 bases, with 10 bases between. The CDR3 sequence is 12 residues long. The germline CDR1 and CDR2 sequences are GTSNPN and SVGIG (reference sequence).

The CDR3 protein is CASSLAPNNEQFF. CDR3 coding DNA: TGCGCCAGCAGTTTAGCGCCGAACAATGAGCAGTTCTTC. This sequence joins TRBV10-1 and TRBJ2-1, with D tentatively TRBD2 (5 bases). The germline V gene has CDR1 WNHNN and CDR2 SYGVQD (reference sequence). Between the trimmed V and J ends, which lost 5 bases and 5 bases, there was a span of 10 bases. The CDR3 totals 13 residues.

The genes are TRBV6-6 and TRBJ1-1, with a weak D call TRBD1 (6 bases). Trimming stripped 2 bases from V and 5 bases from J, with 18 bases between. Germline lookup yields CDR1 MNHNY and CDR2 SVGAGI (reference sequence). The CDR3 length is 16 residues. CDR3 amino acids: CASSYRTGYRGTEAFF. As DNA, the CDR3 is TGTGCCAGCAGTTACAGAACAGGGTATCGAGGAACTGAAGCTTTCTTT.

DNA of the CDR3: TGTGCCAGTAGTATAGATCGCGAGTACGGCGGGGAGCTGTTTTTT. Its translation is CASSIDREYGGELFF. V is TRBV19 and J is TRBJ2-2, with no clear D. The CDR3 is 15 residues long. Trimming took off 0 bases at V and 7 bases at J, with 12 bases between the two ends. Germline V gene lookup returns CDR1 LNHDA and CDR2 SQIVND (reference sequence).

The CDR3, as DNA: TGTGCCAGCAGCCCCCCCCCAGGGGGGACTGAAGCTTTCTTT. This codes for CASSPPPGGTEAFF. V usage is TRBV7-2 and J usage is TRBJ1-1, with 7 bases lining up with TRBD1. CDR1 and CDR2 from the germline V gene are SGHTA and FQGNSA. The CDR3 spans 14 residues. V gave up 5 bases and J gave up 5 bases; unmatched junction bases: 8.

This chain connects TRBV2 to TRBJ1-1; no reliable D call. The length of the CDR3 is 13 residues. Trimming pared 7 bases from V and 0 bases from J, leaving 9 bases between. Germline CDR1 reads SNHLY; CDR2 reads FYNNEI. The DNA for the CDR3 is TGTGCCAGCACCCCCACTGTGAACACTGAAGCTTTCTTT. Encoded protein: CASTPTVNTEAFF.

This sequence joins TRBV14 and TRBJ1-1; D remains ambiguous. The germline gives CDR1 SGHDN, CDR2 FVKESK. The CDR3 sequence is 13 residues long. The V end lost 1 base, the J end lost 11 bases, and 14 bases lay between the germline ends. This chain's CDR3 is CASSQGGPPGAFF. CDR3 nucleotides: TGTGCCAGCAGCCAAGGCGGCCCGCCGGGGGCTTTCTTT.

The rearrangement uses TRBV27 and TRBJ1-1; D uncertain. Germline V CDR1 and CDR2: MNHEY, SMNVEV (reference sequence). The CDR3 totals 16 residues. The germline V and J ends were trimmed by 1 base and 2 bases, with 14 bases remaining between them. The CDR3 nucleotides read TGTGCCAGCAGTTTATACCCAATCGGGGTAAACACTGAAGCTTTCTTT. It translates to CASSLYPIGVNTEAFF.

This chain joins TRBV6-5 and TRBJ1-2; 7 nucleotides agree with TRBD1. The CDR3 is made up of 13 amino acids. Germline V gene sequence: CDR1 MNHEY, CDR2 SVGAGI. Trimming removed 2 bases from V and 7 bases from J; junction bases left unmatched: 4. The CDR3: CASSYGQGGGYTF. The CDR3 bases are TGTGCCAGCAGTTACGGTCAGGGGGGTGGCTACACCTTC.

The gene calls are TRBV29-1 and TRBJ2-7; D gene ambiguous. Trimming shortened V by 7 bases and J by 2 bases, and 12 bases separated the two germline ends. The germline V gene has CDR1 SQVTM and CDR2 ANQGSEA. The CDR3 has 12 residues. The CDR3 DNA reads as TGCAGCGCGTCAGGATCCCCCTACGAGCAGTACTTC. Its protein product is CSASGSPYEQYF.

V usage is TRBV24-1 and J usage is TRBJ2-2; 13 bases are shared with TRBD2. Trimming took 9 bases from V and 7 from J; bases not matched to a gene: 16. CDR1 is KGHDR, CDR2 SFDVKD, per germline. The CDR3 is made up of 18 amino acids. CDR3 sequence (DNA): TGTGCCACCGCTTCCGGGACTAGCGGGATTGGGGAAGGCGGGGAGCTGTTTTTT. Encoded protein: CATASGTSGIGEGGELFF.

The V gene is TRBV13, the J gene TRBJ2-5; 8 bases line up with TRBD1. CDR3 length: 14 amino acids. Germline loops: CDR1 PRHDT, CDR2 FYEKMQ (reference sequence). V shed 5 bases, J shed 5 bases, and the junction held 7 bases outside the gene matches. Written as DNA, the CDR3 is TGTGCCAGCAGCCGATCCACAGGGGGGGAGACCCAGTACTTC. Encoded protein: CASSRSTGGETQYF.

The chain recombines TRBV28 with TRBJ1-2, with 7 nucleotides matching TRBD1. V lost 3 bases and J lost 4; bases outside the gene matches: 5. The CDR3 has 14 residues. CDR1 and CDR2 from the germline V gene are MDHEN and SYDVKM. The CDR3 nucleotides read TGTGCCAGCAGTTTCACAGGGGACGGCTATGGCTACACCTTC. This codes for CASSFTGDGYGYTF.

The J gene is TRBJ2-5, the V gene TRBV12-5; TRBD2 agrees at 9 bases. The CDR3 contains 17 residues. Germline V CDR1 and CDR2: LGHNT, FRNRAP. J was trimmed by 5 bases and V by 4 bases; bases with no gene match: 14. The CDR3 DNA is TGTGCTAGTGGTTCGCCCGGCGCGGTAGCGGGAGTGGAGACCCAGTACTTC. Translating gives CASGSPGAVAGVETQYF.

The gene calls are TRBV28 and TRBJ2-7; 10 bases are shared with TRBD1. The CDR3 contains 13 residues. J was trimmed by 3 bases and V by 6 bases; bases with no gene match: 2. Germline-derived CDR1 and CDR2 are MDHEN and SYDVKM. CDR3 in amino acids: CASSWDRGYEQYF. In DNA, the CDR3 is TGTGCCAGCAGCTGGGACAGGGGCTACGAGCAGTACTTC.

This clone was detected only once. J is TRBJ1-5 and V is TRBV19; no reliable D call. Germline V gene sequence: CDR1 LNHDA, CDR2 SQIVND (reference sequence). Trimming removed 6 bases at V and 6 bases at J, with 12 bases between. The CDR3 consists of 13 residues. The CDR3 here is CASSSDTRQPQHF. The CDR3 coding sequence is TGTGCCAGTAGCTCCGACACACGTCAGCCCCAGCATTTT.

J is TRBJ2-7 and V is TRBV7-9, with D tentatively TRBD1 (5 bases). CDR1 SEHNR and CDR2 FQNEAQ come from the germline V gene (reference sequence). This CDR3 has 14 residues. V dropped 5 bases and J dropped 4 bases, with 15 bases sitting between them. The CDR3 loop is CASSASGQGYEQYF. CDR3 DNA: TGTGCCAGCAGCGCCTCAGGTCAGGGTTACGAGCAGTACTTC.

V usage is TRBV7-9 and J usage is TRBJ2-7; 7 bases line up with TRBD1. Germline CDR1 is SEHNR and CDR2 is FQNEAQ (reference sequence). This CDR3 is built from 16 residues. The V segment lost 0 bases and the J segment 5 bases; nucleotides outside the gene matches: 10. The CDR3 DNA reads TGTGCCAGCAGCTTAGCGCTGACAGGGTTGTACCACGAGCAGTACTTC. The encoded protein is CASSLALTGLYHEQYF.